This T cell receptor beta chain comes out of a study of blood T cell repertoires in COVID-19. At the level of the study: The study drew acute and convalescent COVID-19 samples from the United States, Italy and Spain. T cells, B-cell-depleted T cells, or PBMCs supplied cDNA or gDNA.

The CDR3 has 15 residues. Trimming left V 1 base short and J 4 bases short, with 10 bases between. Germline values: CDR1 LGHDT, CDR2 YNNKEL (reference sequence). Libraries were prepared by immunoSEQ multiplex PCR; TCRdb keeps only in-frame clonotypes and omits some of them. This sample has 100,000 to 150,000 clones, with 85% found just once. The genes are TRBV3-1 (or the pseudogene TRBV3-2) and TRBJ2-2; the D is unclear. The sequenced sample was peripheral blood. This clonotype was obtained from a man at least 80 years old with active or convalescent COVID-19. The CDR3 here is CASSQAPQATGELFF. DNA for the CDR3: TGTGCCAGCAGCCAAGCACCCCAGGCCACCGGGGAGCTGTTTTTT.